Shown below are 2 T cell receptor beta chains from a single sample sequenced in a study of blood T cell repertoires in COVID-19. Profiling relied on immunoSEQ multiplex PCR, and the TCRdb table lists in-frame clones only, not all of them. This sample has roughly 70,000 clones, with about three quarters found just once. Specimen: peripheral blood. Receptors originate from a woman in her 70s with acute or convalescent COVID-19.

V gene TRBV9 combines with J gene TRBJ2-7; possibly TRBD1 for D (6 bases). From germline, CDR1 is SGDLS and CDR2 YYNGEE. The CDR3 consists of 14 residues. V lost 3 bases and J 0 bases, leaving 10 bases between the germline ends. CDR3 loop: CASSGGLSSYEQYF. In DNA form, the CDR3 reads TGTGCCAGCAGCGGGGGGCTCAGCTCCTACGAGCAGTACTTC.

The gene calls are TRBV7-2 and TRBJ2-5; D is perhaps TRBD2 (6 bases). Germline CDR1 reads SGHTA; CDR2 reads FQGNSA. The CDR3 sequence is 11 residues long. Here the CDR3 DNA reads TGTGCGGGGGGTGAGGGGGAGACCCAGTACTTC. Protein: CAGGEGETQYF.